Detailed here is one T cell receptor beta chain. The data are from a study of cytomegalovirus exposure and HLA in healthy donors. Per germline, CDR1 ENHRY and CDR2 SYGVKD. This CDR3 comprises 15 residues. V trimming: 6 bases; J trimming: 1 base; junction bases outside the gene matches: 5. Both 60 Vbeta primers and 13 Jbeta primers went into the PCR. Some clones are missing from TCRdb's copy, which holds only in-frame ones; the method was immunoSEQ multiplex PCR. The sample lists 150,000 or so clones; roughly 73% were seen once. The TCR originated in a man aged 18 to 29 in good health and CMV-seropositive. The specimen sequenced was PBMCs. The V call is TRBV10-3, the J call TRBJ2-7; 11 bases fit TRBD2. CDR3 DNA: TGTGCCATCAGCCCGGGACTAGCGGATTCCTACGAGCAGTACTTC. This translates into CAISPGLADSYEQYF.